This T cell receptor (beta chain) derives from a study of shared clonotypes between healthy human individuals. Study in general: Those who served as donors were a couple of women and a few men between the ages of 18 and 49. Study-level points and caveats: Naive subsets generally exceeded memory subsets in estimated richness.

In the CD4+ fraction, cells were divided into CD45RA+ naive and CD45RA-negative memory subsets. Concerning this clone itself: The antigen remains undetermined.

Libraries were prepared by immunoSEQ multiplex PCR; TCRdb keeps only in-frame clonotypes and omits some of them. Seen here are approximately 2.4 million clones, about 94% observed once, and the top ten hold over 0.1%. Germline lookup yields CDR1 SEHNR and CDR2 FQNEAQ (reference sequence). The CDR3 totals 16 residues. Losses at the gene ends were 2 bases for V and 10 bases for J; bases not matched to a gene: 11. The sequenced material came from naive CD4+ T cells sorted from blood. Subset: CD45RA+ positively selected. This clonotype was sampled from a man younger than 30 in good health. The chain recombines TRBV7-9 with TRBJ1-6; 7 positions agree with TRBD1. CDR3 DNA sequence: TGTGCCAGCAGCTTATCCGGTCCAGGGGGTAGATCACCCCTCCACTTT. This sequence encodes CASSLSGPGGRSPLHF.